Sequencing of this T cell receptor (beta chain) was carried out in a study of cytomegalovirus exposure and HLA in healthy donors. The PCR made use of 60 Vbeta and 13 Jbeta primers. Generated by immunoSEQ multiplex PCR, the TCRdb table keeps only in-frame clones and is missing some. The sample contains fewer than 200,000 clones, roughly 74% of which appear only once. Trimming shortened V by 4 bases and J by 4 bases, and 19 bases separated the two germline ends. Germline values: CDR1 SGHRS, CDR2 YFSETQ. This CDR3 has 16 amino acids. A note on this clone: Other DNA sequences in the sample encode the same CDR3.

The gene calls are TRBV5-1 and TRBJ2-3, with a weak D call TRBD2 (6 bases). This TCR was sampled from a woman in her 30s in good health and CMV-seronegative. Material for sequencing was PBMCs. The CDR3 here is CASSPPEGSGPDTQYF. CDR3 bases: TGCGCCAGCAGCCCTCCGGAGGGATCGGGCCCAGATACGCAGTATTTT.